This T cell receptor beta chain was obtained from a study of blood T cells in healthy people across ages. Whole-study context: Per two T cells, about one barcoded beta molecule was captured through template switching.

Donors ranged from about 6 to 90 years old and were healthy Caucasians in Russia. The germline CDR1 and CDR2 sequences are MNHNS and SASEGT. V lost 2 bases and J lost 3; bases outside the gene matches: 9. The CDR3 extends over 16 amino acids. A J-beta primer mix and a sample-barcoded 5' primer were used in a second PCR of about 7 to 12 cycles. TCRdb recomputed calls from the 5' RACE reads with MiXCR, one row per CDR3 protein. The sample has roughly 1,500,000 distinct CDR3 sequences, 42% seen once. The study, taken as a whole, reports: Both naive CD4+ cell counts and diversity were greater in long-lived donors than in aged donors.

This clonotype appeared a few times. The antigen is not known. The receptor's source is a woman aged 18-29 years in good health. Specimen: blood. The chain has TRBV6-1 and TRBJ1-1; 7 positions agree with TRBD1. The CDR3 is CASSELDGTVDTEAFF. The CDR3 coding sequence is TGTGCCAGCAGTGAACTCGACGGGACAGTCGACACTGAAGCTTTCTTT.